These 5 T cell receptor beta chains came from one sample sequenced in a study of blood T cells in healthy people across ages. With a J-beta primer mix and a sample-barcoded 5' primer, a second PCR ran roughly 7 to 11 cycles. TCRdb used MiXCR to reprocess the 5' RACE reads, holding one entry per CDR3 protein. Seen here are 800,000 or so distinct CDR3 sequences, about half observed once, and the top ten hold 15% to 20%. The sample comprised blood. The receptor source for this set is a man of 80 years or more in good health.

CDR3 nucleotide sequence: TGCAGTGCTCGGCGTACTGGTGGTAATGGAGAGACCCAGTACTTC. Translated, it gives CSARRTGGNGETQYF. The rearrangement links TRBV20-1 to TRBJ2-5; D gene uncertain. Germline lookup yields CDR1 DFQATT and CDR2 SNEGSKA (reference sequence). V shed 5 bases and J shed 4 bases, with 20 bases lying between them. CDR3 size: 15 residues.

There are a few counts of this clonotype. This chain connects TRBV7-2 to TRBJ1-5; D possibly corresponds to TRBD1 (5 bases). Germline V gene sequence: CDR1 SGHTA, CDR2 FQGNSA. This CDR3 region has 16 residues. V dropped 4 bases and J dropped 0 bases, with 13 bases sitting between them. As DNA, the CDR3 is TGTGCCAGCAGCTCCCGGGGGGGGAATAGCAATCAGCCCCAGCATTTT. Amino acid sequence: CASSSRGGNSNQPQHF.

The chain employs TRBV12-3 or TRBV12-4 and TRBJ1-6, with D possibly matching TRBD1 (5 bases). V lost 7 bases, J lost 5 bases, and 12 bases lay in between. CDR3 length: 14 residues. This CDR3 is CASTRQSDNSPLHF. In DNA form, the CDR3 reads TGTGCCAGCACCAGACAGTCCGATAATTCACCCCTCCACTTT.

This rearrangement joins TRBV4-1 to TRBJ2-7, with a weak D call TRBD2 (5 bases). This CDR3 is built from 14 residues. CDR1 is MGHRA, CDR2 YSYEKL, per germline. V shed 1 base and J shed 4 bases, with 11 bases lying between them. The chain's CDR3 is CASSQVQRAYEQYF. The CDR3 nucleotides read TGCGCCAGCAGCCAAGTCCAGAGGGCATACGAGCAGTACTTC.

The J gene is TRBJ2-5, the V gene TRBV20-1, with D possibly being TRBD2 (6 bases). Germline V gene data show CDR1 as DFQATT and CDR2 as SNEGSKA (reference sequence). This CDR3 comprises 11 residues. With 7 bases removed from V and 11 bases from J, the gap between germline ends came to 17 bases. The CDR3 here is CSVRRAREQYF. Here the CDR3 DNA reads TGCAGTGTAAGACGGGCTCGGGAGCAGTACTTC.